The text below deals with one T cell receptor beta chain. In the authors' workflow: Estimation of nucleated cell counts was performed using reference gene primer amplification. This table comes from immunoSEQ multiplex PCR, and its TCRdb copy is limited to in-frame clones, with some not included. That table furnishes V, J and clone size, whereas the DNA furnished D and trimming. The sample lists 150,000 or so clones, 77% occurring once. This sample was included in a study of blood T cell repertoires in COVID-19. This receptor was taken from a woman in her forties or fifties with active or convalescent COVID-19. Material: peripheral blood.

The CDR3 sequence is CASMREGFVEQYF. The CDR3 bases are TGTGCCAGCATGCGGGAGGGCTTTGTCGAGCAGTACTTC. The chain has TRBV6-5 and TRBJ2-7; 9 bases fit TRBD2. The CDR3 is 13 amino acids. Trimming removed 7 bases from V and 6 bases from J; junction bases left unmatched: 7. The germline V gene encodes CDR1 MNHEY and CDR2 SVGAGI.